This TCR beta chain stems from a study of cytotoxic CD8 clonotypes in ibrutinib-treated CLL. The method was immunoSEQ multiplex PCR; TCRdb's version includes in-frame clones alone and lacks a portion of them. The sample carries roughly 150,000 clones, about 80% recorded once. In its sample, this clone was seen once. The CDR3 sequence is 18 residues long. Germline V CDR1 and CDR2: MGHRA, YSYEKL. The ends were cut back, 0 bases at V and 0 bases at J, with 15 bases in the middle. The chain carries TRBV4-1 and TRBJ1-3; D unclear. The specimen comprised PBMCs, sampled after 24 months of ibrutinib treatment. The receptor comes from a human donor with chronic lymphocytic leukemia. The CDR3 region has the DNA TGCGCCAGCAGCCAAGAACCCTCGCAGCCGTACTCTGGAAACACCATATATTTT. This gives the protein CASSQEPSQPYSGNTIYF.